This T cell receptor beta chain was found in a study of blood T cell repertoires in COVID-19. Study-wide background: Material from acute and convalescent COVID-19 was sourced from the United States, Italy and Spain. T cells, B-cell-depleted T cells, or PBMCs supplied cDNA or gDNA.

Authors' processing steps: Amplification with reference gene primers provided the estimates of nucleated cell counts. Libraries were prepared by immunoSEQ multiplex PCR; TCRdb keeps only in-frame clonotypes and omits some of them. The DNA was the basis for D and trimming; V, J and clone size are from that table. The data contain roughly 100,000 clones, about 85% of them singletons. Germline lookup yields CDR1 LNHDA and CDR2 SQIVND (reference sequence). CDR3 length equals 13 residues. V dropped 3 bases and J dropped 5 bases, with 11 bases sitting between them. The sample was peripheral blood. This clonotype was sampled from a middle-aged man with acute or convalescent COVID-19. V gene TRBV19 combines with J gene TRBJ2-7; D possibly corresponds to TRBD2 (6 bases). The CDR3 nucleotides are TGTGCCAGTAGTATCGGGGGAGTTGACGAGCAGTACTTC. The encoded protein is CASSIGGVDEQYF.